A single sample gave rise to the 22 T cell receptor beta chains below, sequenced in a study of blood T cell repertoires in COVID-19. Clones were read by immunoSEQ multiplex PCR, and TCRdb kept only the in-frame ones, dropping some. The table has a few hundred thousand clones, 86% seen once. Sequences were obtained from peripheral blood. The receptors shown here come from a woman in her 30s with active or convalescent COVID-19.

The gene calls are TRBV19 and TRBJ1-5, with TRBD1 matching 8 bases. The germline V gene has CDR1 LNHDA and CDR2 SQIVND (reference sequence). J was trimmed by 6 bases and V by 6 bases; bases with no gene match: 4. The CDR3 consists of 13 residues. CDR3 region: CASRGQGSQPQHF. In nucleotides, the CDR3 is TGTGCCAGTAGAGGACAGGGCAGTCAGCCCCAGCATTTT.

This chain connects TRBV5-4 to TRBJ2-3; 8 bases align to TRBD1. Trimming removed 3 bases from V and 0 bases from J; junction bases left unmatched: 3. This CDR3 has 15 amino acids. The V gene's germline CDR1 is SGHNT and CDR2 YYREEE (reference sequence). This CDR3 is CASSSDRESTDTQYF. CDR3 coding DNA: TGTGCCAGCAGCTCGGACAGGGAAAGCACAGATACGCAGTATTTT. The full variable domain, with the rest looked up from reference TRBV5-4 and TRBJ2-3, is ETGVTQSPTHLIKTRGQQVTLRCSSQSGHNTVSWYQQALGQGPQFIFQYYREEENGRGNFPPRFSGLQFPNYSSELNVNALELDDSALYLCASSSDRESTDTQYFGPGTRLTVL.

The rearrangement links TRBV6-6 to TRBJ2-2; 8 nucleotides align to TRBD1. The CDR3 sequence is 16 residues long. Per germline, CDR1 MNHNY and CDR2 SVGAGI (reference sequence). V lost 6 bases, J lost 3 bases, and 9 bases stayed unmatched. CDR3 sequence reads: CASSHHDRGDTGELFF. The DNA of the CDR3 is TGTGCCAGCAGCCACCACGACAGGGGCGACACCGGGGAGCTGTTTTTT.

The chain employs TRBV10-3 and TRBJ1-2; D is uncertain. Germline CDR1 is ENHRY and CDR2 is SYGVKD. The V gene lost 3 bases and the J gene lost 14 bases, with 10 bases spanning the gap. There are 10 residues in the CDR3. The CDR3 sequence is CAISDSFYTF. CDR3 coding DNA: TGTGCCATCAGTGACTCCTTTTATACCTTC.

The DNA for the CDR3 is TGTGCCAGCGCCCGGGACAGTTGGTCTGGAAACACCATATATTTT. This sequence encodes CASARDSWSGNTIYF. The J gene is TRBJ1-3, the V gene TRBV6-5; 7 positions match TRBD1. Trimming at V came to 8 bases and at J to 1 base, leaving 8 bases not matched to a gene. CDR3 size: 15 residues. Germline V gene sequence: CDR1 MNHEY, CDR2 SVGAGI.

The rearrangement joins TRBV10-3 to TRBJ1-2; D is undetermined. This CDR3 contains 12 residues. V lost 11 bases and J lost 3, with 13 bases in between. Germline V gives CDR1 ENHRY, CDR2 SYGVKD. The CDR3 DNA is TGTGCCGCTAATTCAGGTTACTATGGCTACACCTTC. Translation gives CAANSGYYGYTF.

The CDR3 sequence is CASRASNQPQHF. CDR3 DNA sequence: TGTGCCAGCAGAGCGAGCAATCAGCCCCAGCATTTT. The chain is built from TRBV2 and TRBJ1-5; no firm D call. Germline CDR1 reads SNHLY; CDR2 reads FYNNEI. This CDR3 is built from 12 residues. The V end was cut by 6 bases, the J end by 1 base, with 4 bases between.

J is TRBJ2-2 and V is TRBV5-8; the D gene is possibly TRBD1 (6 bases). Trimming shortened V by 0 bases and J by 4 bases, and 7 bases separated the two germline ends. The CDR3 totals 14 residues. Germline V lookup: CDR1 SGHTS, CDR2 YDEGEE. CDR3 bases: TGTGCCAGCAGCTTGGGGACAGCCACCGGGGAGCTGTTTTTT. It is translated as CASSLGTATGELFF.

The V and J genes are TRBV7-9 and TRBJ1-1; 7 positions agree with TRBD1. Germline CDR1 and CDR2: SEHNR and FQNEAQ (reference sequence). Losses at the gene ends were 4 bases for V and 4 bases for J; bases not matched to a gene: 3. This CDR3 has 13 residues. The CDR3 here is CASSYAGGTEAFF. The CDR3 coding sequence is TGTGCCAGCAGCTATGCAGGGGGCACTGAAGCTTTCTTT. Full variable domain (rest looked up from reference TRBV7-9 and TRBJ1-1): DTGVSQNPRHKITKRGQNVTFRCDPISEHNRLYWYRQTLGQGPEFLTYFQNEAQLEKSRLLSDRFSAERPKGSFSTLEIQRTEQGDSAMYLCASSYAGGTEAFFGQGTRLTVV.

The chain uses TRBV9 and TRBJ1-2; 8 positions agree with TRBD1. Germline V lookup: CDR1 SGDLS, CDR2 YYNGEE. The CDR3 consists of 14 residues. Trimming removed 2 bases from V and 3 bases from J; junction bases left unmatched: 3. CDR3 sequence (DNA): TGTGCCAGCAGCGTGGACAGGGCGGACTATGGCTACACCTTC. This sequence encodes CASSVDRADYGYTF.

The chain has TRBV29-1 and TRBJ2-1; 11 bases are shared with TRBD2. The junction had 10 bases not matched to a gene; V was cut back by 7 bases and J by 8 bases. Germline V gene sequence: CDR1 SQVTM, CDR2 ANQGSEA. The CDR3 spans 14 residues. CDR3 DNA: TGCAGCGCTTCTGGTAGCGGGGGGGCGTATGAGCAGTTCTTC. Its translation is CSASGSGGAYEQFF.

J is TRBJ1-2 and V is TRBV7-9; no clear D. Per germline, CDR1 SEHNR and CDR2 FQNEAQ (reference sequence). The V end was cut by 1 base, the J end by 6 bases, with 9 bases between. This CDR3 has 13 residues. Here the CDR3 reads CASSLGRTNGYTF. The CDR3, as DNA: TGTGCCAGCAGCTTAGGACGGACTAATGGCTACACCTTC.

The chain couples TRBV15 to TRBJ1-1; 7 positions match TRBD1. Germline trimming cut 5 bases from V and 3 bases from J; bases unmatched to any gene: 12. Looked up from germline, CDR1 is LNHNV and CDR2 is YYDKDF (reference sequence). The CDR3 contains 16 residues. CDR3 bases: TGTGCCACCAGCCCTCCGATGGGACAGTCGGACACTGAAGCTTTCTTT. This encodes CATSPPMGQSDTEAFF.

In its sample, this clone was seen once. The chain joins TRBV19 to TRBJ2-3; D gene uncertain. In germline, CDR1 is LNHDA, CDR2 SQIVND (reference sequence). The CDR3 length is 11 residues. The V gene lost 4 bases and the J gene lost 4 bases, with 3 bases spanning the gap. The CDR3 nucleotides are TGTGCCAGTAGTAGAGCAGATACGCAGTATTTT. Translation gives CASSRADTQYF.

The CDR3 sequence: CASRADRDREGSPLHF. In nucleotides, the CDR3 is TGTGCCAGCAGAGCCGACAGGGACCGAGAGGGGTCACCCCTCCACTTT. The chain combines TRBV27 with TRBJ1-6; 7 bases fit TRBD1. The germline V gene encodes CDR1 MNHEY and CDR2 SMNVEV (reference sequence). The CDR3 spans 16 residues. With 6 bases clipped from V and 10 bases from J, the junction kept 15 bases outside the gene matches.

The V and J genes are TRBV24-1 and TRBJ1-1; 7 nucleotides line up with TRBD1. Unmatched junction bases numbered 3, after V lost 2 bases and J lost 1 base. The CDR3 totals 15 residues. CDR1 is KGHDR and CDR2 is SFDVKD in the germline V gene. CDR3 nucleotides: TGTGCCACCAGTGATTGGGGGACAGCGAACACTGAAGCTTTCTTT. This sequence encodes CATSDWGTANTEAFF.

V and J are TRBV6-5 and TRBJ2-1; 11 bases fit TRBD1. The CDR3 has 13 amino acids. Trimming cost V 11 bases and J 4 bases; bases outside gene matches: 4. Looked up from germline, CDR1 is MNHEY and CDR2 is SVGAGI. The chain's CDR3 is CAVGTGGYNEQFF. CDR3 coding DNA: TGTGCCGTAGGGACAGGGGGTTACAATGAGCAGTTCTTC.

The genes are TRBV7-8 and TRBJ1-1; D might be TRBD1 (5 bases). The CDR3 loop spans 12 amino acids. Germline lookup yields CDR1 SGHVS and CDR2 FQNEAQ. V lost 8 bases and J 10 bases, leaving 17 bases between the germline ends. The CDR3 DNA follows: TGTGCCAGCCAGGTTCTAGGGGCTGGAGCTTTCTTT. This encodes CASQVLGAGAFF.

This clone was seen more than once but under ten times. The chain joins TRBV6-1 to TRBJ2-1; a possible D gene is TRBD1 (5 bases). The CDR3 is made up of 15 amino acids. Germline loops: CDR1 MNHNS, CDR2 SASEGT. V lost 2 bases and J lost 2, with 10 bases in between. The CDR3 region is CASSEQGGTYNEQFF. CDR3 bases: TGTGCCAGCAGTGAACAGGGTGGCACCTACAATGAGCAGTTCTTC.

V and J are TRBV10-3 and TRBJ1-6; D is unresolved. The CDR3 covers 14 residues. V was cut by 3 bases and J by 5 bases, with 8 bases left in between. Germline V gene sequence: CDR1 ENHRY, CDR2 SYGVKD. CDR3 sequence reads: CAISESGDNSPLHF. The CDR3 bases are TGTGCCATCAGTGAATCAGGCGATAATTCACCCCTCCACTTT.

This clone was observed once. The V call is TRBV5-1, the J call TRBJ1-2; D not certain. From germline, CDR1 is SGHRS and CDR2 YFSETQ. V shed 3 bases and J shed 1 base, with 16 bases lying between them. CDR3 size: 16 residues. DNA of the CDR3: TGCGCCAGCAGCTATGAACCCCGAGGCGGTAACTATGGCTACACCTTC. Its protein is CASSYEPRGGNYGYTF. The full variable domain, completed using reference TRBV5-1 and TRBJ1-2, is KAGVTQTPRYLIKTRGQQVTLSCSPISGHRSVSWYQQTPGQGLQFLFEYFSETQRNKGNFPGRFSGRQFSNSRSEMNVSTLELGDSALYLCASSYEPRGGNYGYTFGSGTRLTVV.

DNA of the CDR3: TGTGCCAGCAGCAGCCGACAGGGAACCTACGAGCAGTACTTC. Protein: CASSSRQGTYEQYF. The chain couples TRBV5-4 to TRBJ2-7; 7 bases fit TRBD1. The CDR3 contains 14 residues. Germline V gene lookup returns CDR1 SGHNT and CDR2 YYREEE (reference sequence). After removal of 4 bases from V and 2 bases from J, the junction contained 6 bases not matched to a gene.